The entry below describes one TCR beta chain. The sample belongs to a study of blood T cell repertoires in COVID-19. Only in-frame clones appear in the TCRdb table, and some are missing; sequencing was by immunoSEQ multiplex PCR. The table includes 170,000 or so clones, roughly 87% detected once. Recovered Cohort 3 donors showed two negative PCRs, clearance, or symptom resolution. The sequenced sample consisted of PBMCs or T cells enriched from blood (not recorded which). The receptor was isolated from a woman between 45 and 65 years old who had recovered from COVID-19.

CDR3 DNA sequence: TGTGCCAGCAGTTCTCGGGAAGGGGACTACACCGGGGAGCTGTTTTTT. Translated, it gives CASSSREGDYTGELFF. V gene TRBV6-2 or TRBV6-3 combines with J gene TRBJ2-2, with D maybe TRBD2 (6 bases). CDR3 length: 16 amino acids. Germline V gives CDR1 MNHEY, CDR2 SVGEGT. V was trimmed by 4 bases and J by 3 bases, leaving 15 bases between them.